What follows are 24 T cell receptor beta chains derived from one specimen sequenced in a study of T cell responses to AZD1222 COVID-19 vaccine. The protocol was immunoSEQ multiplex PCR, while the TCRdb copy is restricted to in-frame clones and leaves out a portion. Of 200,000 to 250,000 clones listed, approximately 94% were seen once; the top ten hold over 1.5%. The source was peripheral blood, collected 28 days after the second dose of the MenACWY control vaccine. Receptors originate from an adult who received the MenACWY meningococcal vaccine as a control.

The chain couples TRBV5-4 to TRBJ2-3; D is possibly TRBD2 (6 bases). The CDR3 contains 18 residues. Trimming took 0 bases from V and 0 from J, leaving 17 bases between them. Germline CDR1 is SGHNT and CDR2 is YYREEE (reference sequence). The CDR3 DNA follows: TGTGCCAGCAGCTTGGAGATAGCGGACCAACACAGCACAGATACGCAGTATTTT. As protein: CASSLEIADQHSTDTQYF.

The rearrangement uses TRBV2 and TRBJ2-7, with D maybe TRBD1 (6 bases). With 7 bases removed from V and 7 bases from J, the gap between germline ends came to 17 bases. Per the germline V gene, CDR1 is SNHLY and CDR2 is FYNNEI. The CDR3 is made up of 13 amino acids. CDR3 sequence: CASTMGPQGEQYF. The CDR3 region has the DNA TGTGCCAGCACTATGGGGCCTCAGGGGGAGCAGTACTTC.

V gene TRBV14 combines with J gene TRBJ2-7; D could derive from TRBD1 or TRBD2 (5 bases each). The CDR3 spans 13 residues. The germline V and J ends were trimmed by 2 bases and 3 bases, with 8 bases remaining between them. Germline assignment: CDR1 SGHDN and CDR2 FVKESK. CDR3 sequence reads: CASSQSGGYEQYF. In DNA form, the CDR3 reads TGTGCCAGCAGCCAATCTGGGGGCTACGAGCAGTACTTC.

DNA for the CDR3: TGCGCCAGCAGCCAAGATGGTTGGGGTGACATTCTGCGCCCTGAAGCTTTCTTT. Translated: CASSQDGWGDILRPEAFF. The rearrangement links TRBV4-1 to TRBJ1-1, with D unclear. Germline V gene data show CDR1 as MGHRA and CDR2 as YSYEKL. Trimming removed 0 bases from V and 6 bases from J, with 23 bases in between. This CDR3 is built from 18 residues.

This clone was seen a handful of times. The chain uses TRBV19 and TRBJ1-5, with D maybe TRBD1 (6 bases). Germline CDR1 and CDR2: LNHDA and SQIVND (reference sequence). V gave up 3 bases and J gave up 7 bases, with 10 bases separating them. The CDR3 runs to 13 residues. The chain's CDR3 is CASSIQGRQPQHF. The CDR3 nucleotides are TGTGCCAGTAGTATTCAGGGGCGGCAGCCCCAGCATTTT.

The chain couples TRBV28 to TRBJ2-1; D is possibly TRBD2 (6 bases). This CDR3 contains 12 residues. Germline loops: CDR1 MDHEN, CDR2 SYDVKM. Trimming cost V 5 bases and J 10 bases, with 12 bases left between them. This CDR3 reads CASSRLENEQFF. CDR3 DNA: TGTGCCAGCAGTCGACTAGAAAACGAGCAGTTCTTC.

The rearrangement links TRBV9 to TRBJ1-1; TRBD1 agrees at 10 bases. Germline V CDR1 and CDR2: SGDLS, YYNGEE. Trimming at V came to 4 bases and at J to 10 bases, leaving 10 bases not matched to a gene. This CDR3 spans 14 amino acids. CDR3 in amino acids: CASSTGTGATLAFF. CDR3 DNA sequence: TGTGCCAGCAGCACCGGGACAGGGGCCACCTTAGCTTTCTTT.

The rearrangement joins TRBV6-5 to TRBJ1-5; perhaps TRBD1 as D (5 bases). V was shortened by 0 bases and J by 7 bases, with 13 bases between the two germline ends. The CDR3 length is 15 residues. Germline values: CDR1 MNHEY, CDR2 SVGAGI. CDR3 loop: CASSYSRGSGQPQHF. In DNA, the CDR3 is TGTGCCAGCAGTTACTCGAGGGGTTCGGGCCAGCCCCAGCATTTT.

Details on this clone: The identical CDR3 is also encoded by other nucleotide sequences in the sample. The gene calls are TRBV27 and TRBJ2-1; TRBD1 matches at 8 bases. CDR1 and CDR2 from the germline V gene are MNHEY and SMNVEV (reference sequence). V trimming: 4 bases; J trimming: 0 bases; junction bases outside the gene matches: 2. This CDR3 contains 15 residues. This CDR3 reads CASSSQGASYNEQFF. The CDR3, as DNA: TGTGCCAGCAGTTCGCAGGGGGCCTCCTACAATGAGCAGTTCTTC.

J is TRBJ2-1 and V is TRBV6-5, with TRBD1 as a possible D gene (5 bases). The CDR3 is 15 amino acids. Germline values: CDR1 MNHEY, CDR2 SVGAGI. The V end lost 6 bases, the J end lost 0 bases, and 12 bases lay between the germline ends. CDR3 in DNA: TGTGCCAGCAGCATCAGGGAAAGCTCCTACAATGAGCAGTTCTTC. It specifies CASSIRESSYNEQFF.

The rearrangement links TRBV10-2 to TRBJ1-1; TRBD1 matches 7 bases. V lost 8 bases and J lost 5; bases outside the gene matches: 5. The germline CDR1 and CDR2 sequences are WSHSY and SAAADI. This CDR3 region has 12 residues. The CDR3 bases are TGCGCCAGCTGGACAGGTTCGACTGAAGCTTTCTTT. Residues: CASWTGSTEAFF.

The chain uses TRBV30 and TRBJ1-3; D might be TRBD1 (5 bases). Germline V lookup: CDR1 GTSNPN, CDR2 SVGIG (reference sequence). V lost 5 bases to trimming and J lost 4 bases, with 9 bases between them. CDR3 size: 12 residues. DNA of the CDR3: TGTGCCTGGGGGACGGCCGGAAACACCATATATTTT. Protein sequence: CAWGTAGNTIYF.

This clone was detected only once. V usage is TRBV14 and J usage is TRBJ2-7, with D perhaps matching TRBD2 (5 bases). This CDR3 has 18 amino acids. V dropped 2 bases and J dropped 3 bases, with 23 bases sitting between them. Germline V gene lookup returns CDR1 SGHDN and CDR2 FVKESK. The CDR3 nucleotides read TGTGCCAGCAGCCAAAAGGGAGCCAGCGGCGCGATCTACTACGAGCAGTACTTC. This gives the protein CASSQKGASGAIYYEQYF.

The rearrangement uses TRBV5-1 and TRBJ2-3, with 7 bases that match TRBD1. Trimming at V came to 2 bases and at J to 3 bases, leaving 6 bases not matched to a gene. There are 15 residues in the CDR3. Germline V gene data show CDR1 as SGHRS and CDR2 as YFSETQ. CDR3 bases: TGCGCCAGCAGCTTCACAGGGGAAGGTACAGATACGCAGTATTTT. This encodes CASSFTGEGTDTQYF.

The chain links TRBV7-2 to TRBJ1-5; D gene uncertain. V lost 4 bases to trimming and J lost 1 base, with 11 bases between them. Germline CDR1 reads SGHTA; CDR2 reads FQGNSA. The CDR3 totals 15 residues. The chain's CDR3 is CASSYRAVSNQPQHF. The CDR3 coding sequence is TGTGCCAGCAGCTACCGAGCGGTAAGCAATCAGCCCCAGCATTTT.

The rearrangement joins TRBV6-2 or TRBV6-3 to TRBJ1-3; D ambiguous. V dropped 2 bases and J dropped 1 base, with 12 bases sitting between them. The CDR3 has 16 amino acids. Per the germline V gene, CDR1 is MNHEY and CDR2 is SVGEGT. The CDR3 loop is CASSYPGTASGNTIYF. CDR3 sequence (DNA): TGTGCCAGCAGTTACCCCGGCACCGCGTCTGGAAACACCATATATTTT.

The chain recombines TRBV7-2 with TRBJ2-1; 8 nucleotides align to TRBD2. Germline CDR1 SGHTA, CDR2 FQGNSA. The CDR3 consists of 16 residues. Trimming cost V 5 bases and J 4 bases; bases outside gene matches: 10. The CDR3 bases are TGTGCCAGCAGCCAAAAGACTAGCGTAAGATACAATGAGCAGTTCTTC. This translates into CASSQKTSVRYNEQFF.

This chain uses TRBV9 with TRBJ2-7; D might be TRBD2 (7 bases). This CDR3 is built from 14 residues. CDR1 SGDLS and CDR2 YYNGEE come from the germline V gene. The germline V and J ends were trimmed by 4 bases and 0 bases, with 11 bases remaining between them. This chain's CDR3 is CASSPGDYSYEQYF. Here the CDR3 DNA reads TGTGCCAGCAGCCCAGGGGACTACTCCTACGAGCAGTACTTC. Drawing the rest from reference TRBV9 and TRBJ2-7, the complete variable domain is DSGVTQTPKHLITATGQRVTLRCSPRSGDLSVYWYQQSLDQGLQFLIQYYNGEERAKGNILERFSAQQFPDLHSELNLSSLELGDSALYFCASSPGDYSYEQYFGPGTRLTVT.

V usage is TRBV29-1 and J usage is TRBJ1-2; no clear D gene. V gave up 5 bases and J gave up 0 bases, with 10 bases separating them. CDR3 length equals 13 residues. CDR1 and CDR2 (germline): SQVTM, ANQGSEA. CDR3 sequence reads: CSVSTTANYGYTF. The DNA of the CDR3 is TGCAGCGTTAGCACCACGGCTAACTATGGCTACACCTTC.

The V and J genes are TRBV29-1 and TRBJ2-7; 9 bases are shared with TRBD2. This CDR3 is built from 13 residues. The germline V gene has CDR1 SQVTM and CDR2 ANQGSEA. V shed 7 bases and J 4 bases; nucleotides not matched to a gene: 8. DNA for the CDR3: TGCAGCGCTCGGACTAGCGAACCTTACGAGCAGTACTTC. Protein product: CSARTSEPYEQYF.

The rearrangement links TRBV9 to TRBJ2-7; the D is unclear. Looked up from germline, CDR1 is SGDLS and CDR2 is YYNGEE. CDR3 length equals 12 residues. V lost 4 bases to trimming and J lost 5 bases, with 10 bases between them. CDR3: CASSPDWHEQYF. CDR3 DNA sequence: TGTGCCAGCAGCCCCGACTGGCACGAGCAGTACTTC.

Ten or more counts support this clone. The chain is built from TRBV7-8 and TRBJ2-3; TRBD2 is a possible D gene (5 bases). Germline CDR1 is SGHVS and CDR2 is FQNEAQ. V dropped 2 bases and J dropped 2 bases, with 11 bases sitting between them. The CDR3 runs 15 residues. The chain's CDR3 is CASSLWVGNTDTQYF. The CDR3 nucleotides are TGTGCCAGCAGCTTATGGGTCGGGAACACAGATACGCAGTATTTT.

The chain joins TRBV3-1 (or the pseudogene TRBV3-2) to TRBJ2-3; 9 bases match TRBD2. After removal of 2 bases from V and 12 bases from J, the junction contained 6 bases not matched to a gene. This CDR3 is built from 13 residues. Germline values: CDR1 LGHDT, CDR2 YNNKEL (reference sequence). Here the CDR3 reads CASSQLRLAEQYF. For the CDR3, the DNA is TGTGCCAGCAGCCAATTAAGACTAGCGGAACAGTATTTT.

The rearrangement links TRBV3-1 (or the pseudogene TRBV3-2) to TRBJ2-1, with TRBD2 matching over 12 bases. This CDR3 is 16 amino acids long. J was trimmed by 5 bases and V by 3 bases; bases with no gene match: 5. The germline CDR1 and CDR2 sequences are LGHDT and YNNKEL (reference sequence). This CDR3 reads CASSHSLAGGNNEQFF. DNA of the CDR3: TGTGCCAGCAGCCACAGTCTAGCGGGGGGGAACAATGAGCAGTTCTTC.